The rows below give T cell receptor beta chains drawn from one sample of a study of T cell responses to AZD1222 COVID-19 vaccine. This table comes from immunoSEQ multiplex PCR, and its TCRdb copy is limited to in-frame clones, with some not included. This repertoire shows approximately 100,000 clones, about 89% found once; its top ten account for roughly 4%. The material sequenced was peripheral blood, taken on day 0 of AZD1222 vaccination. The origin of the receptors is an adult in good health. Both conserved end residues are part of each CDR3. A D gene is named only where the DNA matches it firmly. Size values are once, few and many counts, or a class for expanded clones, and some rows have none.

J gene,clone size,V gene,D gene,CDR3 protein,CDR3 DNA
TRBJ2-3,-,TRBV28,-,CASSSPARDTQYF,TGTGCCAGCAGTTCCCCAGCCCGGGATACGCAGTATTTT
TRBJ2-3,once,TRBV7-2,-,CASSRNSYGGSTDTQYF,TGTGCCAGCAGCCGGAATTCCTACGGGGGCTCCACAGATACGCAGTATTTT
TRBJ2-7,-,TRBV27,TRBD1,CASSSRFTDRAFYEQYF,TGTGCCAGCAGTTCCCGTTTTACCGACAGGGCCTTCTACGAGCAGTACTTC
TRBJ1-2,-,TRBV18,-,CASSPPGPTYGYTF,TGTGCCAGCTCACCACCGGGACCGACTTATGGCTACACCTTC
TRBJ2-7,-,TRBV18,-,CASSRGFAEQYF,TGTGCCAGCTCTAGAGGGTTCGCCGAGCAGTACTTC
TRBJ1-1,-,TRBV7-3,-,CASSLARGTEAFF,TGTGCCAGCAGCCTGGCGAGGGGCACTGAAGCTTTCTTT
TRBJ1-2,-,TRBV28,-,CASSPATGPGSNYGYTF,TGTGCCAGCAGCCCTGCGACAGGCCCCGGCTCTAACTATGGCTACACCTTC
TRBJ1-2,once,TRBV28,-,CASSLVGGHYGYTF,TGTGCCAGCAGTTTAGTCGGGGGGCACTATGGCTACACCTTC
TRBJ1-2,-,TRBV5-1,-,CASSNYGNYGYTF,TGCGCCAGCAGCAACTACGGTAACTATGGCTACACCTTC
TRBJ2-1,few,TRBV10-3,-,CAISDLRGPYNEQFF,TGTGCCATCAGTGATTTACGGGGACCCTACAATGAGCAGTTCTTC
TRBJ1-2,-,TRBV7-2,-,CASSLTGGGYGYTF,TGTGCCAGCAGCTTAACGGGTGGGGGCTATGGCTACACCTTC
TRBJ2-3,-,TRBV7-6,-,CASSLATDTQYF,TGTGCCAGCAGCTTAGCGACAGATACGCAGTATTTT
TRBJ1-1,-,TRBV6-5,-,CASSYRTLNTEAFF,TGTGCCAGCAGCTACAGGACTTTGAACACTGAAGCTTTCTTT
TRBJ1-4,-,TRBV6-5,-,CASSRQTNEKLFF,TGTGCCAGCAGTCGCCAGACTAATGAAAAACTGTTTTTT
TRBJ2-2,once,TRBV6-4,-,CASSEQETGELFF,TGTGCCAGCAGTGAACAGGAAACCGGGGAGCTGTTTTTT
TRBJ1-5,-,TRBV18,-,CASSPLDQGSNQPQHF,TGTGCCAGCTCACCTCTCGACCAGGGGAGCAATCAGCCCCAGCATTTT
TRBJ1-1,-,TRBV30,TRBD1,CAWDRGQNTEAFF,TGTGCCTGGGACAGGGGACAGAACACTGAAGCTTTCTTT
TRBJ2-7,-,TRBV19,TRBD1,CASMGSGTVREQYF,TGTGCCAGTATGGGTTCGGGGACAGTCCGCGAGCAGTACTTC
TRBJ2-7,once,TRBV7-2,TRBD2,CASSLGPAVAGGDSYEQYF,TGTGCCAGCAGCTTAGGCCCCGCTGTAGCGGGGGGGGACTCCTACGAGCAGTACTTC
TRBJ2-1,-,TRBV11-1,-,CASSHRDPSSYNEQFF,TGTGCCAGCAGCCACCGGGACCCGAGCTCCTACAATGAGCAGTTCTTC
TRBJ2-1,-,TRBV19,TRBD2,CASSTISGGLNEQFF,TGTGCCAGTAGTACAATAAGCGGGGGCCTTAATGAGCAGTTCTTC
TRBJ2-7,once,TRBV7-6,-,CASSLAPGDEQYF,TGTGCCAGCAGCTTAGCGCCAGGGGACGAGCAGTACTTC
TRBJ1-2,-,TRBV9,TRBD1,CASSAGTGGTVGYTF,TGTGCCAGCAGCGCCGGGACAGGGGGAACAGTGGGCTACACCTTC
TRBJ1-1,-,TRBV3-1/TRBV3-2,-,CASSLGPYEAFF,TGTGCCAGCAGCTTGGGACCGTATGAAGCTTTCTTT
TRBJ1-3,many,TRBV6-5,-,CASILGDTIYF,TGTGCCAGCATCCTTGGAGACACCATATATTTT
TRBJ1-2,-,TRBV2,-,CHTGAGKGYTF,TGTCACACCGGGGCAGGGAAAGGCTACACCTTC
TRBJ1-6,-,TRBV6-5,TRBD1,CASSYYRGQSPLHF,TGTGCCAGCAGTTACTACAGGGGACAATCACCCCTCCACTTT
TRBJ1-1,few,TRBV6-5,-,CASSLTENTEAFF,TGTGCCAGCAGTCTAACAGAGAACACTGAAGCTTTCTTT
TRBJ1-3,-,TRBV11-2,-,CASSAFSGNTIYF,TGTGCCAGCAGCGCTTTCTCTGGAAACACCATATATTTT
TRBJ1-3,-,TRBV10-3,-,CAISEREGPGNTIYF,TGTGCCATCAGTGAGAGAGAGGGGCCTGGAAACACCATATATTTT
TRBJ1-1,-,TRBV6-5,TRBD1,CASSRTGGRTEAFF,TGTGCCAGCAGCAGGACAGGGGGGAGGACTGAAGCTTTCTTT
TRBJ1-6,-,TRBV5-6,-,CASSPDIVNSPLHF,TGTGCCAGCAGCCCGGACATTGTTAATTCACCCCTCCACTTT
TRBJ1-1,-,TRBV30,-,CAWSTLGTEAFF,TGTGCCTGGAGTACCCTCGGCACTGAAGCTTTCTTT
TRBJ1-5,-,TRBV2,-,CASSQGMFDQPQHF,TGTGCCAGCAGCCAAGGGATGTTTGATCAGCCCCAGCATTTT
TRBJ2-3,-,TRBV15,-,CATSRHWDGQEYF,TGTGCCACCAGCAGACATTGGGACGGCCAGGAGTATTTT
TRBJ2-7,-,TRBV30,-,CAWSRGLGFGGGYEQYF,TGTGCCTGGAGTCGTGGGCTCGGATTCGGGGGTGGGTACGAGCAGTACTTC
TRBJ2-3,-,TRBV7-3,TRBD2,CASSLTSGEVDTQYF,TGTGCCAGCAGCTTGACTAGCGGGGAGGTAGATACGCAGTATTTT
TRBJ2-7,-,TRBV7-6,TRBD1,CASSFLGQKAYEQYF,TGTGCCAGCAGTTTTTTGGGACAGAAAGCCTACGAGCAGTACTTC
TRBJ1-2,-,TRBV4-3,-,CASSQETKADGYTF,TGCGCCAGCAGCCAAGAGACAAAGGCAGATGGCTACACCTTC
TRBJ1-5,-,TRBV15,-,CATSPRGEGNQPQHF,TGTGCCACCAGCCCCCGTGGGGAAGGCAATCAGCCCCAGCATTTT
TRBJ2-7,once,TRBV15,-,CATSRVGTGYEQYF,TGTGCCACCAGCAGAGTCGGTACGGGCTACGAGCAGTACTTC
TRBJ1-1,once,TRBV12-3/TRBV12-4,-,CASSLITDTEAFF,TGTGCCAGCAGTTTAATCACAGACACTGAAGCTTTCTTT
TRBJ1-1,once,TRBV18,TRBD1,CASSLSTGVATEAFF,TGTGCCAGCTCGCTCTCAACAGGGGTGGCCACTGAAGCTTTCTTT
TRBJ2-7,-,TRBV5-4,TRBD2,CASSLQLAGAVEQYF,TGTGCCAGCAGCTTGCAACTAGCGGGGGCGGTCGAGCAGTACTTC
TRBJ1-4,-,TRBV2,-,CASSESGGEATNEKLFF,TGTGCCAGCAGTGAATCGGGGGGCGAGGCAACTAATGAAAAACTGTTTTTT
TRBJ1-2,-,TRBV18,TRBD1,CASSPQDRPNYGYTF,TGTGCCAGCTCGCCCCAGGACAGGCCTAACTATGGCTACACCTTC
TRBJ1-4,-,TRBV7-9,-,CAISDVLTNEKLFF,TGTGCCATATCAGACGTTTTAACTAATGAAAAACTGTTTTTT
TRBJ2-7,-,TRBV11-2,-,CASSLYLSGEQYF,TGTGCCAGCAGCTTATACCTTTCGGGCGAGCAGTACTTC